The table lists the clone carrying this T cell receptor beta chain with many counts. The antigen remains unidentified. Preparation of the TCRbeta library involved a method that used unique molecular identifiers. TCRdb re-called the PCR reads through MiXCR, storing one row per CDR3 protein. Of 700,000 to 950,000 distinct CDR3 sequences listed, under 20% are singletons. This specimen comes from a study of T-cell reconstitution after alpha-beta-depleted transplantation in children. General study points: Counts and diversity of T cells one year after transplant came mostly from newly produced T cells.

Trimming left V 0 bases short and J 6 bases short, with 5 bases between. The CDR3 covers 12 residues. Germline V CDR1 and CDR2: SGHKS, YYEKEE (reference sequence). This receptor was taken from a male patient younger than 18 who had a stem cell transplant for acute lymphoblastic leukemia, so the T cells may come from the graft donor. The sequenced sample was PBMCs, mostly from graft donor cells, obtained 360 days after TCRalphabeta/CD19-depleted stem cell transplant. The J gene is TRBJ2-3, the V gene TRBV5-5; no reliable D call. CDR3 residues: CASSLGYDTQYF. The CDR3 nucleotides are TGTGCCAGCAGCTTGGGGTATGATACGCAGTATTTT. The variable domain in full, with the rest retrieved from reference TRBV5-5 and TRBJ2-3, is DAGVTQSPTHLIKTRGQQVTLRCSPISGHKSVSWYQQVLGQGPQFIFQYYEKEERGRGNFPDRFSARQFPNYSSELNVNALLLGDSALYLCASSLGYDTQYFGPGTRLTVL.